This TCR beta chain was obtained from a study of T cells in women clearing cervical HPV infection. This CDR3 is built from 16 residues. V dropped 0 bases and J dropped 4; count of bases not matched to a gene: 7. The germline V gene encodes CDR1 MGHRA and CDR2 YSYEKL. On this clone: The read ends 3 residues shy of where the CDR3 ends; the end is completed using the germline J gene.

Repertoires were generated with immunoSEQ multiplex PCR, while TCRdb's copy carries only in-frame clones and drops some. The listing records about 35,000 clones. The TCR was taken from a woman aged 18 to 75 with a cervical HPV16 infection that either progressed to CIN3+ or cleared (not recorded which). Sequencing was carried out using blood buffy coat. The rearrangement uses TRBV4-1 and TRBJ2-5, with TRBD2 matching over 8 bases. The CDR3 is CASSQDGLASLETQYF. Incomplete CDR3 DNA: TGCGCCAGCAGCCAAGATGGACTAGCCTCCTTAGAGACC.